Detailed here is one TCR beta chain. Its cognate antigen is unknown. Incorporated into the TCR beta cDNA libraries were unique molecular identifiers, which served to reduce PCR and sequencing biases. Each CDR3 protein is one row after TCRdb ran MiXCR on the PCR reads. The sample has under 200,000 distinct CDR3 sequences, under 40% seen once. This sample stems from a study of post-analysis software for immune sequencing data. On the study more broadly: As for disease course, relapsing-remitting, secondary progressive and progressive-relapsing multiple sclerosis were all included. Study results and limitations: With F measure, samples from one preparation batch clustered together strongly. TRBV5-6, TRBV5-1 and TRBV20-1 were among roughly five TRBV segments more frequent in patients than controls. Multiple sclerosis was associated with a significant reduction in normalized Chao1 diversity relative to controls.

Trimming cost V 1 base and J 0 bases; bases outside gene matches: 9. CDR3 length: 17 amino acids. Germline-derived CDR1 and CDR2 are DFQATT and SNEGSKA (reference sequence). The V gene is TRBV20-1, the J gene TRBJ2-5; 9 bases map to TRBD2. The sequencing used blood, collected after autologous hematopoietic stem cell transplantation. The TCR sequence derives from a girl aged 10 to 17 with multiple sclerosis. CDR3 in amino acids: CSARGGVAGAYQETQYF. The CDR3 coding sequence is TGCAGTGCTAGAGGTGGGGTAGCGGGAGCGTACCAAGAGACCCAGTACTTC.